The 14 T cell receptor beta chains in this list originate from one sample, sequenced in a study of T cells in Graves' hyperthyroidism and ophthalmopathy. TCR beta CDR3 sequences were amplified from RNA transcripts. TCR CDR3 underwent first-round RT-PCR with the HTBI primer set. TCRdb redid the calling of the multiplex PCR reads with MiXCR, one entry per CDR3 protein. This table holds 640,000 or so distinct CDR3 sequences, roughly 15% found once. Source material: blood. All receptors derive from a woman in her 40s with Graves' ophthalmopathy.

Turning to this clonotype: Since a much larger clone is just one base distant, this may be a read error. The chain links TRBV6-2 or TRBV6-3 to TRBJ2-2; D not certain. The CDR3 is 12 residues long. V shed 7 bases and J shed 3 bases, with 6 bases lying between them. Per germline, CDR1 MNHEY and CDR2 SVGEGT. As DNA, the CDR3 is TGTGCCAGCAAGTGGGACACCGGGGAGCTGTTTTTT. Its translation: CASKWDTGELFF.

This clonotype appeared many times. This rearrangement joins TRBV28 to TRBJ2-5; a possible D gene is TRBD2 (6 bases). The CDR3 consists of 14 residues. V lost 8 bases and J 5 bases, leaving 18 bases between the germline ends. CDR1 MDHEN and CDR2 SYDVKM come from the germline V gene. The CDR3: CASSIRGSGETQYF. The CDR3 region has the DNA TGTGCCAGCTCCATCCGGGGGTCTGGTGAGACCCAGTACTTC.

This clonotype was counted at least ten times. The V gene is TRBV15, the J gene TRBJ1-1, with D perhaps TRBD1 (5 bases). This CDR3 region has 13 residues. Germline V gene lookup returns CDR1 LNHNV and CDR2 YYDKDF (reference sequence). V was cut by 7 bases and J by 0 bases, with 9 bases left in between. The CDR3 DNA reads as TGTGCCACCATGAAGGGGATGAACACTGAAGCTTTCTTT. It translates to CATMKGMNTEAFF.

This clonotype was seen ten or more times. The chain combines TRBV28 with TRBJ1-1; D unresolved. V gave up 5 bases and J gave up 0 bases, with 10 bases separating them. This CDR3 has 14 residues. Germline CDR1 and CDR2: MDHEN and SYDVKM. CDR3 coding DNA: TGTGCCAGCAGTCTCTTTCCGTTGAACACTGAAGCTTTCTTT. As protein: CASSLFPLNTEAFF.

The chain links TRBV2 to TRBJ1-1, with no clear D. V dropped 6 bases and J dropped 9 bases, with 8 bases sitting between them. This CDR3 comprises 10 residues. Germline CDR1 and CDR2: SNHLY and FYNNEI. CDR3 sequence (DNA): TGTGCCAGCAGCGCGTGGAAAGCTTTCTTT. It encodes CASSAWKAFF.

This clonotype was recorded at least ten times. The rearrangement uses TRBV6-1 and TRBJ1-5; 10 bases are a match to TRBD1. Germline CDR1 reads MNHNS; CDR2 reads SASEGT. V trimming: 5 bases; J trimming: 1 base; junction bases outside the gene matches: 8. The CDR3 runs to 17 residues. The CDR3 DNA is TGTGCCAGCAGTCCCTGGGGACAGGGGAGGAGCAATCAGCCCCAGCATTTT. Its translation: CASSPWGQGRSNQPQHF.

This clonotype was observed many times. V is TRBV2 and J is TRBJ2-5; maybe TRBD2 (5 bases). This CDR3 is built from 12 residues. Germline assignment: CDR1 SNHLY and CDR2 FYNNEI. The V end lost 7 bases, the J end lost 5 bases, and 11 bases lay between the germline ends. The CDR3 here is CASIGLAETQYF. DNA for the CDR3: TGTGCCAGCATCGGGCTAGCTGAGACCCAGTACTTC.

This clonotype came up a few times. The chain has TRBV5-1 and TRBJ2-5; no reliable D call. This CDR3 region has 12 residues. The V end was cut by 3 bases, the J end by 3 bases, with 6 bases between. Germline V gene lookup returns CDR1 SGHRS and CDR2 YFSETQ. This chain's CDR3 is CASSYLKETQYF. CDR3 in DNA: TGCGCCAGCAGCTACCTAAAAGAGACCCAGTACTTC.

In its sample, this clonotype was seen many times. The chain couples TRBV29-1 to TRBJ1-1; D is unresolved. This CDR3 is built from 12 residues. CDR1 and CDR2 (germline): SQVTM, ANQGSEA. V was trimmed by 6 bases and J by 1 base, leaving 9 bases between them. CDR3 nucleotide sequence: TGCAGCGTCAGGACGGAGAACACTGAAGCTTTCTTT. Protein sequence: CSVRTENTEAFF.

This clonotype was counted ten times or more. The rearrangement uses TRBV28 and TRBJ2-7; 7 bases align to TRBD1. The CDR3 consists of 15 residues. The germline V gene encodes CDR1 MDHEN and CDR2 SYDVKM. J gave up 2 bases and V 5 bases, and 9 bases lay outside the gene matches. The CDR3, as DNA: TGTGCCAGCAGTCCCCGGGACAGTGAACCCTACGAGCAGTACTTC. Its protein product is CASSPRDSEPYEQYF.

This clonotype was seen many times. The chain recombines TRBV12-3 or TRBV12-4 with TRBJ1-1; D gene ambiguous. There are 13 residues in the CDR3. V lost 5 bases, J lost 11 bases, and 18 bases lay in between. The CDR3 sequence: CASSESGSGNAFF. The CDR3 coding sequence is TGTGCCAGCAGTGAGAGCGGATCGGGGAACGCTTTCTTT.

This clonotype was detected many times. The chain has TRBV7-2 and TRBJ2-6; D not certain. The CDR3 contains 17 residues. V was pared by 1 base and J by 0 bases, with 10 bases between. Germline assignment: CDR1 SGHTA and CDR2 FQGNSA. CDR3 region: CASSLGQFPSGANVLTF. CDR3 nucleotide sequence: TGTGCCAGCAGCTTAGGGCAGTTCCCCTCTGGGGCCAACGTCCTGACTTTC.

Regarding this clonotype: A read error may be the cause here, since a much bigger clone is one base away. CDR3 nucleotides: TGTGCCAGCAGCGTAGGTAATGGCTACACCTTC. Its protein product is CASSVGNGYTF. V is TRBV9 and J is TRBJ1-2; unclear D gene. Trimming shortened V by 0 bases and J by 6 bases, and 3 bases separated the two germline ends. Germline loops: CDR1 SGDLS, CDR2 YYNGEE. The CDR3 covers 11 residues.

Ten or more counts support this clonotype. The chain uses TRBV10-1 and TRBJ2-7; 10 bases match TRBD2. The CDR3 extends over 15 amino acids. Germline values: CDR1 WNHNN, CDR2 SYGVQD (reference sequence). Trimming took 10 bases from V and 3 from J; bases not matched to a gene: 12. CDR3 sequence: CAKPPGTSDYYEQYF. The CDR3 DNA reads as TGCGCCAAACCCCCCGGGACTAGCGATTACTACGAGCAGTACTTC.